This T cell receptor beta chain was sequenced in a study of blood T cell repertoires in COVID-19. Study-wide context: Donors in the United States, Italy and Spain gave samples during acute or convalescent COVID-19. From T cells, B-cell-depleted T cells, or PBMCs came the material, which was cDNA or gDNA.

As handled by the study authors: Nucleated cell number was recorded as an estimate derived from reference gene primer amplification. Clones were sequenced by immunoSEQ multiplex PCR, and TCRdb holds only the in-frame ones, with some missing. The V and J calls and clone size were taken over from that table, and D and trimming were inferred from the DNA. The table lists around 46,000 clones, around 90% of them singletons. Sequenced material: peripheral blood. This receptor was obtained from a man aged 45-65 years with acute or convalescent COVID-19.

The CDR3 sequence is CASSGTGGDQPQHF. CDR3 in DNA: TGTGCCAGTAGCGGGACAGGGGGCGATCAGCCCCAGCATTTT. This rearrangement joins TRBV19 to TRBJ1-5; the match to TRBD1 covers 12 bases. Germline lookup yields CDR1 LNHDA and CDR2 SQIVND (reference sequence). J gave up 5 bases and V 6 bases, and 2 bases lay outside the gene matches. The CDR3 has 14 amino acids.